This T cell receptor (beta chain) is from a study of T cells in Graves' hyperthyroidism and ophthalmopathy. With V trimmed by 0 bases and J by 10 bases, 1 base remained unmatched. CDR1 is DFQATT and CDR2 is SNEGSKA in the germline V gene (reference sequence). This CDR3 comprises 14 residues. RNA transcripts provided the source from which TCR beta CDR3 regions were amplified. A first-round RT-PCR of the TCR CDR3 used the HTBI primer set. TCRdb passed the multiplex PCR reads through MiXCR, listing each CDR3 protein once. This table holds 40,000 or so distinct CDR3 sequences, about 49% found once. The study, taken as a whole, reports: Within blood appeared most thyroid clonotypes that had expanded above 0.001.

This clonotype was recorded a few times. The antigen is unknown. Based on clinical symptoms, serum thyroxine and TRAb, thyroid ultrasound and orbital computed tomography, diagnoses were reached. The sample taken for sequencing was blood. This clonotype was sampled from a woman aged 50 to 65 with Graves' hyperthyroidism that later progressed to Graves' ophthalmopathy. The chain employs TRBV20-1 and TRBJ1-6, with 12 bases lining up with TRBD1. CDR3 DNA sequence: TGCAGTGCTAGAGATGGGACAGGGGGCTCACCCCTCCACTTT. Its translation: CSARDGTGGSPLHF.